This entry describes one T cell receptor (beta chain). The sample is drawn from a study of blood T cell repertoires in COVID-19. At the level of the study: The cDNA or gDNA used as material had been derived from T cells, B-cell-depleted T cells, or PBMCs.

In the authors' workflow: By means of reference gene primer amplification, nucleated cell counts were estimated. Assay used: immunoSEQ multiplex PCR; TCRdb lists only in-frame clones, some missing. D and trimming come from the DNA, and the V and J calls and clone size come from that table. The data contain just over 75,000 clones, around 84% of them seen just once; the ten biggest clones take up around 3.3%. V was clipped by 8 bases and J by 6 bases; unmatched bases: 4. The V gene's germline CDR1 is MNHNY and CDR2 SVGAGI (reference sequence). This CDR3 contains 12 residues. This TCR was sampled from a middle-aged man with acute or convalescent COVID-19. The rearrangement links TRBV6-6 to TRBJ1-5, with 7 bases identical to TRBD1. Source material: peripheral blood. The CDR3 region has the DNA TGTGCCAGCTCTGAGGGGGCTCAGCCCCAGCATTTT. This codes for CASSEGAQPQHF.